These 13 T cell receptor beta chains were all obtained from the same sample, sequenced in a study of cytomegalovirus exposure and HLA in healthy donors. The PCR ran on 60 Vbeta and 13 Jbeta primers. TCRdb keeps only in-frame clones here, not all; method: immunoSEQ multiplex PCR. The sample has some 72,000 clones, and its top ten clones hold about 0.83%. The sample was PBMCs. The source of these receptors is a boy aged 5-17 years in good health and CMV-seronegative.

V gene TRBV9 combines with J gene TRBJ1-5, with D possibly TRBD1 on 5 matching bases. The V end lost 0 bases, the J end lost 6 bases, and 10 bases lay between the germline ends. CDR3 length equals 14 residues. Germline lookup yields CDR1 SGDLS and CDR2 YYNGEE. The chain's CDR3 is CASSVAGSGQPQHF. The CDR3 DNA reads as TGTGCCAGCAGCGTAGCAGGGTCCGGTCAGCCCCAGCATTTT.

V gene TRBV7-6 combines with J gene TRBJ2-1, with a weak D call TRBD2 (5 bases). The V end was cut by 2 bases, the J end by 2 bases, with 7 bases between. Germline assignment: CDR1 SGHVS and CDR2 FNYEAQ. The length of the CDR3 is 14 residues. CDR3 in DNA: TGTGCCAGCAGCTTACTCGGGGCCTACAATGAGCAGTTCTTC. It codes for CASSLLGAYNEQFF. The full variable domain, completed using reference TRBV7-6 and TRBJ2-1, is GAGVSQSPRYKVTKRGQDVALRCDPISGHVSLYWYRQALGQGPEFLTYFNYEAQQDKSGLPNDRFSAERPEGSISTLTIQRTEQRDSAMYRCASSLLGAYNEQFFGPGTRLTVL.

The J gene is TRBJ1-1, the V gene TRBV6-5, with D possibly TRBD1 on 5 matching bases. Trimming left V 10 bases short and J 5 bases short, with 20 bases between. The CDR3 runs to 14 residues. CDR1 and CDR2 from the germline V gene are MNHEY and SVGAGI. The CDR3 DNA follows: TGTGCCACCCGCCGGGGGGGAGAGATAACTGAAGCTTTCTTT. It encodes CATRRGGEITEAFF.

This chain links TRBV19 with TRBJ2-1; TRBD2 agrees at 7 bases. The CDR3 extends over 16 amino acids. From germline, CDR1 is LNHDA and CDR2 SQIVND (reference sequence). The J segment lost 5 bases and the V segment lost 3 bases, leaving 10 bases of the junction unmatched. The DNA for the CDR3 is TGTGCCAGTAGTATCTCAGGGAGGGGACCCAACAATGAGCAGTTCTTC. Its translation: CASSISGRGPNNEQFF.

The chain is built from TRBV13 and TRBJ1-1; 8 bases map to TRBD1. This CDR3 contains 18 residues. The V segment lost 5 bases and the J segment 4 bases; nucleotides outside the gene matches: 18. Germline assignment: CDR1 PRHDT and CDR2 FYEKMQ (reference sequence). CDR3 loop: CASSQITGGRGLVTEAFF. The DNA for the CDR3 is TGTGCCAGCAGCCAAATTACCGGCGGCAGGGGGCTGGTCACTGAAGCTTTCTTT.

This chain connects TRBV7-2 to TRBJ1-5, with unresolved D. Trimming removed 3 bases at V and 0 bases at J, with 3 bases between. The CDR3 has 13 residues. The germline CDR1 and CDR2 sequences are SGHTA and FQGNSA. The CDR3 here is CASSFNSNQPQHF. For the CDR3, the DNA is TGTGCCAGCAGCTTCAATAGCAATCAGCCCCAGCATTTT.

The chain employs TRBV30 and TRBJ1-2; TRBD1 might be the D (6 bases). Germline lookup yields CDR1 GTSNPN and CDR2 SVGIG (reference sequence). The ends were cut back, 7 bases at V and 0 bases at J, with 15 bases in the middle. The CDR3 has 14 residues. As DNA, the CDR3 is TGTGCCTACCAACAGGGAGTCGCTAACTATGGCTACACCTTC. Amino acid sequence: CAYQQGVANYGYTF. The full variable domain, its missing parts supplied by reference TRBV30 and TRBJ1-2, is SQTIHQWPATLVQPVGSPLSLECTVEGTSNPNLYWYRQAAGRGLQLLFYSVGIGQISSEVPQNLSASRPQDRQFILSSKKLLLSDSGFYLCAYQQGVANYGYTFGSGTRLTVV.

The CDR3 sequence: CASSQDPRSGQGNYGYTF. The CDR3 nucleotides are TGTGCCAGCAGCCAAGATCCAAGGTCCGGACAGGGCAACTATGGCTACACCTTC. The chain recombines TRBV4-2 with TRBJ1-2, with 8 bases matching TRBD1. The CDR3 consists of 18 residues. With 0 bases clipped from V and 2 bases from J, the junction kept 11 bases outside the gene matches. Looked up from germline, CDR1 is LGHNA and CDR2 is YNFKEQ.

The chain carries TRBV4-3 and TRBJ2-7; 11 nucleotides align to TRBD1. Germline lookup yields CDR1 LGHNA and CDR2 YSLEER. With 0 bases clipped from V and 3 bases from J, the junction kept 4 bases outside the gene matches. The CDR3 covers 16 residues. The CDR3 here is CASSQDTGTGGYEQYF. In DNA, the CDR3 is TGCGCCAGCAGCCAAGATACCGGGACAGGGGGCTACGAGCAGTACTTC.

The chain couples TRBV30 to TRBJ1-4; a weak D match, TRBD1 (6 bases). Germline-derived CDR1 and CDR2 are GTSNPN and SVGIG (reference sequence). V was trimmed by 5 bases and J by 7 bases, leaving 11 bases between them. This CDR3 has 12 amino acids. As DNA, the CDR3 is TGTGCCTGGGACAGGTCGTCTGAAAAACTGTTTTTT. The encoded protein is CAWDRSSEKLFF.

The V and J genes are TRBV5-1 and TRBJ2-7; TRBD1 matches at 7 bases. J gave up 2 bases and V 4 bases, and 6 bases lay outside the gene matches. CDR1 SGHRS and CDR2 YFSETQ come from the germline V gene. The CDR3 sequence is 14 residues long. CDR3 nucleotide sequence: TGCGCCAGCAGCCCGACAGGGCCCCCCTACGAGCAGTACTTC. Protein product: CASSPTGPPYEQYF.

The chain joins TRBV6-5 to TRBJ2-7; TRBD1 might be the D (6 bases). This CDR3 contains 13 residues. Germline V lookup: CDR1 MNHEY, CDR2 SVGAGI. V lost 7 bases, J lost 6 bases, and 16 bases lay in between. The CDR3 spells CASNFRGSGEQYF. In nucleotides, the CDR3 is TGTGCCAGCAATTTCAGGGGTTCAGGCGAGCAGTACTTC.

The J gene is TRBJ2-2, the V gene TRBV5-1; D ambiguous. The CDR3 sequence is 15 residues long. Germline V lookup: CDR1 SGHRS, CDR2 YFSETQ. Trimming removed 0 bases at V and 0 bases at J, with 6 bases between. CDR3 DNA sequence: TGCGCCAGCAGCTTGGGTACAGCGAACACCGGGGAGCTGTTTTTT. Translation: CASSLGTANTGELFF.